Reported below is one T cell receptor beta chain. This sample is part of a study of T cells in Graves' hyperthyroidism and ophthalmopathy. Amplification of TCR beta CDR3 regions was performed using RNA transcripts as template. TCR CDR3 underwent first-round RT-PCR with the HTBI primer set. TCRdb reanalysed the multiplex PCR reads using MiXCR and keeps one entry per CDR3 protein. The sample records hundreds of thousands of distinct CDR3 sequences, around 13% being singletons. The TCR comes from a woman in her late teens or twenties with Graves' hyperthyroidism. Input material: blood.

CDR3 DNA sequence: TGCAGTCTTACCTCCAAAGGAACAGATACGCAGTATTTT. The encoded protein is CSLTSKGTDTQYF. The rearrangement links TRBV20-1 to TRBJ2-3; D uncertain. V shed 8 bases and J shed 3 bases, with 15 bases lying between them. The CDR3 covers 13 residues. Germline CDR1 and CDR2: DFQATT and SNEGSKA (reference sequence).